This T cell receptor beta chain was obtained from a study of vaccination effects on CD4 cells after COVID-19. Study-level background: Post-vaccine sampling occurred a median 72 days after the second dose.

Comment on this clone: Its antigen is as yet unknown.

V dropped 6 bases and J dropped 2; count of bases not matched to a gene: 7. Germline lookup yields CDR1 MNHNY and CDR2 SVGAGI (reference sequence). The CDR3 covers 15 residues. ViraFEST used viral peptide pools to expand antigen-specific CD4+ T cells before sequencing. Following culture for approximately ten days, CD4+ T cells were isolated. Two-dose vaccination with either BNT162b2 or mRNA-1273 was given to the participants. Cultures received IL-2 medium that replaced half the medium on days 3 and 7. Sequencing used immunoSEQ multiplex PCR; TCRdb keeps in-frame clones, though not all of them. The table lists fewer than 90,000 clones, around four fifths of them singletons.

The gene calls are TRBV6-6 and TRBJ1-3; 7 nucleotides match TRBD1. The source was CD4+ T cells from PBMCs cultured with HCoV-OC43 spike peptides, collected after COVID-19 vaccination. The subset denotes: HCoV-OC43 spike overlapping peptide pool stimulation. This clonotype was sampled from a human donor who received a COVID-19 vaccine. The CDR3: CASRERTGAGNTIYF. In nucleotides, the CDR3 is TGTGCCAGCAGGGAGAGGACAGGCGCTGGAAACACCATATATTTT.